This TCR beta chain was captured by sequencing in a study of cytomegalovirus exposure and HLA in healthy donors. General study results and limits: It was likely that a cluster of highly shared sequence variants was a sequencing artifact. The authors later linked a missense DCLRE1C variant to TCR beta V- and J-gene trimming. A later analysis by the authors found several of the most significant clusters apparently linked to common viral pathogens. A list of about 160 TCR beta chains associated with cytomegalovirus was given.

About this clone itself: The antigen remains undetermined.

The CDR3 runs 13 residues. In germline, CDR1 is SEHNR, CDR2 FQNEAQ (reference sequence). Trimming removed 5 bases at V and 1 base at J, with 8 bases between. This PCR relied on a set of 60 Vbeta primers and 13 Jbeta primers. Sequencing used immunoSEQ multiplex PCR; TCRdb keeps in-frame clones, though not all of them. This repertoire shows some 150,000 clones, more than 75% found once; its top ten account for 3.5%. This rearrangement joins TRBV7-9 to TRBJ1-1, with D maybe TRBD1 (6 bases). The sequenced material came from PBMCs. The sequence was collected from a human donor in good health. The CDR3 DNA is TGTGCCAGCAGCCACAGGGAGAACACTGAAGCTTTCTTT. This translates into CASSHRENTEAFF.